This T cell receptor (beta chain) originates from a study of cytomegalovirus exposure and HLA in healthy donors. Findings and caveats of the study: In a later analysis, V- and J-gene trimming of beta chains associated with a DCLRE1C missense variant, replicated independently. Sequencing depth across donors, presence/absence analyses assumed, was roughly uniform.

In germline, CDR1 is MNHNY, CDR2 SVGAGI (reference sequence). V dropped 5 bases and J dropped 8; count of bases not matched to a gene: 16. The length of the CDR3 is 16 residues. Of note for this clone: The target antigen is unknown.

Unrecorded immune exposures were likely, despite nominal health at sampling. PCR primers comprised 60 Vbeta and 13 Jbeta primers. Sequencing used immunoSEQ multiplex PCR; TCRdb keeps in-frame clones, though not all of them. Of 120,000 to 150,000 clones in the sample, roughly three quarters were seen once. The sequence was obtained from a woman between 25 and 40 years old in good health and CMV-seronegative. The chain has TRBV6-6 and TRBJ1-2; the match to TRBD1 covers 8 bases. The specimen sequenced was PBMCs. Written as DNA, the CDR3 is TGTGCCAGCAGTGGACGACAGGGGTCCGTCCTGGGAGGCTACACCTTC. Its protein is CASSGRQGSVLGGYTF.